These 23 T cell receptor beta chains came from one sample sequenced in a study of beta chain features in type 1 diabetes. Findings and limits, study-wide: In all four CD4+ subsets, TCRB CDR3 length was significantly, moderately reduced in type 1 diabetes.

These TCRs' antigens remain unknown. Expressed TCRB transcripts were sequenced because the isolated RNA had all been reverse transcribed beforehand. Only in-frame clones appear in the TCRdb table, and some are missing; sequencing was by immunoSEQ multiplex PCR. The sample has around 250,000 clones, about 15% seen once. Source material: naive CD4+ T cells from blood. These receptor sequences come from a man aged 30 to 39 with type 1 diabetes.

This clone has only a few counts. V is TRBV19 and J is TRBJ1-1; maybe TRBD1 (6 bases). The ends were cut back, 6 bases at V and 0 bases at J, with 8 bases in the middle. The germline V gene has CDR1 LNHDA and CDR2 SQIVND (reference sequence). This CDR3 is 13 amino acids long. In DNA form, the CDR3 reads TGTGCCAGTAGGGACAGTATGAACACTGAAGCTTTCTTT. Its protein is CASRDSMNTEAFF.

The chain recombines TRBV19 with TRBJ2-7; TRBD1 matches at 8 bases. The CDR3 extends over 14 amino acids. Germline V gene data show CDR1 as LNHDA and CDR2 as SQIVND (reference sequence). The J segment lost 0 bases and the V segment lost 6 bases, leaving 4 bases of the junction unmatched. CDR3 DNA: TGTGCCAGTAGCGGGACAGGAGGCTCCTACGAGCAGTACTTC. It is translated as CASSGTGGSYEQYF.

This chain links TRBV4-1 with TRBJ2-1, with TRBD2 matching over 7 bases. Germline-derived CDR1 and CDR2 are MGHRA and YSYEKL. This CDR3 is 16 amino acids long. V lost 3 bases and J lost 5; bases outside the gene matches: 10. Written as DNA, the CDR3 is TGCGCCAGCAGCCACCCTGAGCGGGAAACCCACAATGAGCAGTTCTTC. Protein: CASSHPERETHNEQFF.

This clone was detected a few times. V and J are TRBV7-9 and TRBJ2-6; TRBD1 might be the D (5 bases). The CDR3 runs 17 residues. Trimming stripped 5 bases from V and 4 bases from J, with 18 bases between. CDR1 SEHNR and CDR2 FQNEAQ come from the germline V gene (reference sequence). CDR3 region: CASSVLSGAGGANVLTF. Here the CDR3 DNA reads TGTGCCAGCAGCGTCCTTAGTGGGGCAGGGGGGGCCAACGTCCTGACTTTC.

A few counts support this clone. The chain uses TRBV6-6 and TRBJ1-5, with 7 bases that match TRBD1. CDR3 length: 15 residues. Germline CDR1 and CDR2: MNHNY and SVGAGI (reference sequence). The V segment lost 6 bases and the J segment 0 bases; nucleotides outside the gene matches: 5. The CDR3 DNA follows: TGTGCCAGCAGAGGGGGCGGAAGTAGCAATCAGCCCCAGCATTTT. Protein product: CASRGGGSSNQPQHF.

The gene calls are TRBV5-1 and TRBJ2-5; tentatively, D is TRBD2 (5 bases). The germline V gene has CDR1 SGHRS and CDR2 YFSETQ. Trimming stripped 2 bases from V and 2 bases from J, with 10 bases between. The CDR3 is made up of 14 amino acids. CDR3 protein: CASSFPSGQETQYF. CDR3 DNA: TGCGCCAGCAGCTTCCCCTCGGGGCAAGAGACCCAGTACTTC. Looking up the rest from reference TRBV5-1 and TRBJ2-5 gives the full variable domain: KAGVTQTPRYLIKTRGQQVTLSCSPISGHRSVSWYQQTPGQGLQFLFEYFSETQRNKGNFPGRFSGRQFSNSRSEMNVSTLELGDSALYLCASSFPSGQETQYFGPGTRLLVL.

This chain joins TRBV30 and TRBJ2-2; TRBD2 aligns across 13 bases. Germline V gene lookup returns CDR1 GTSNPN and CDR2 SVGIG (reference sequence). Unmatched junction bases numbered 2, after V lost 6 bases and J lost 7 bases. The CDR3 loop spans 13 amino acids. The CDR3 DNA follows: TGTGCCTGCGGGACTAGCGGGGTCGGGGAGCTGTTTTTT. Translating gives CACGTSGVGELFF.

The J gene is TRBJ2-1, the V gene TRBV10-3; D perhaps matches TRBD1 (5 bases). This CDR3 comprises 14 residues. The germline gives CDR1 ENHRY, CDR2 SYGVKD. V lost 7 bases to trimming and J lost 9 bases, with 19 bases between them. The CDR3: CAIKARADASEQFF. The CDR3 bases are TGTGCCATCAAGGCCAGGGCTGACGCGAGTGAGCAGTTCTTC.

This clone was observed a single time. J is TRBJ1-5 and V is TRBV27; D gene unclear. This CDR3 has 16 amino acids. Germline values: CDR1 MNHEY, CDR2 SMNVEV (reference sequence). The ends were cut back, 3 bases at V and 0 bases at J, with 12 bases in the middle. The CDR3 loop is CASSFEGRSSNQPQHF. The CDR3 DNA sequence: TGTGCCAGCAGTTTCGAGGGCCGGAGTAGCAATCAGCCCCAGCATTTT.

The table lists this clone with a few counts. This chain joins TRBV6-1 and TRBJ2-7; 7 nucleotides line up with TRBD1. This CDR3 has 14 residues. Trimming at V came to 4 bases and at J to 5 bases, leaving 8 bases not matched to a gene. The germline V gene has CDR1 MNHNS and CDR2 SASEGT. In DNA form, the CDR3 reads TGTGCCAGCAGTGGGCGGACAGGTGGGAACGAGCAGTACTTC. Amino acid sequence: CASSGRTGGNEQYF.

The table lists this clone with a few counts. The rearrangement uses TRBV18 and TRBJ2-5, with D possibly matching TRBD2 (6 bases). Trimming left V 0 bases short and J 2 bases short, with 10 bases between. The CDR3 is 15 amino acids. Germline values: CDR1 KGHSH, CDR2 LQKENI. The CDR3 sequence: CASSPPAGHQETQYF. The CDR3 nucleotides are TGTGCCAGCTCACCACCGGCGGGGCATCAAGAGACCCAGTACTTC.

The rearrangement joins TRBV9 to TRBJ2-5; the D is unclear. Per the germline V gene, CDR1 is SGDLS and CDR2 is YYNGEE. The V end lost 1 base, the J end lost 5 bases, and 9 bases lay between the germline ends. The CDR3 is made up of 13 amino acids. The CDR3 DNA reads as TGTGCCAGCAGCGTACAGGATTTGGAGACCCAGTACTTC. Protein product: CASSVQDLETQYF.

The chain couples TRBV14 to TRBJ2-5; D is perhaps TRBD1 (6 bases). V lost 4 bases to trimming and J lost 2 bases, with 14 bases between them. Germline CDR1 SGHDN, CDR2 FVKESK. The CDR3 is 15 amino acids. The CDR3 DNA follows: TGTGCCAGCAGCCTCGCGACAGGAACTCAAGAGACCCAGTACTTC. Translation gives CASSLATGTQETQYF. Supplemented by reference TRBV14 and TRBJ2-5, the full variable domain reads EAGVTQFPSHSVIEKGQTVTLRCDPISGHDNLYWYRRVMGKEIKFLLHFVKESKQDESGMPNNRFLAERTGGTYSTLKVQPAELEDSGVYFCASSLATGTQETQYFGPGTRLLVL.

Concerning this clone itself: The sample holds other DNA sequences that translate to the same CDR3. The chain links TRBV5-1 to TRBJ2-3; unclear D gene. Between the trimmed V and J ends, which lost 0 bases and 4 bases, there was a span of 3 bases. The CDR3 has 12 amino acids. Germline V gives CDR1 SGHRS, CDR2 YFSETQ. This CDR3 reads CASSLAADTQYF. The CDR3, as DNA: TGCGCCAGCAGCTTGGCTGCAGATACGCAGTATTTT.

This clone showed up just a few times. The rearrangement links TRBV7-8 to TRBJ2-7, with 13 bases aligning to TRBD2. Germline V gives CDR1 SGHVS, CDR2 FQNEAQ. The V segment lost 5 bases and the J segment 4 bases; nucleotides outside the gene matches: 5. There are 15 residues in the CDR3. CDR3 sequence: CASSPRTSGSYEQYF. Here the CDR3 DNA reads TGTGCCAGCAGCCCTCGGACTAGCGGGAGTTACGAGCAGTACTTC.

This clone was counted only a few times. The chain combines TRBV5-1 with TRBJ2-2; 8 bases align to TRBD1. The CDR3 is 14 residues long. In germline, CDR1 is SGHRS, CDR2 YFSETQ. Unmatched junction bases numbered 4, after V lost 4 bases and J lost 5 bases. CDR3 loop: CASSPQGATGELFF. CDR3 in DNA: TGCGCCAGCAGCCCCCAGGGGGCAACCGGGGAGCTGTTTTTT.

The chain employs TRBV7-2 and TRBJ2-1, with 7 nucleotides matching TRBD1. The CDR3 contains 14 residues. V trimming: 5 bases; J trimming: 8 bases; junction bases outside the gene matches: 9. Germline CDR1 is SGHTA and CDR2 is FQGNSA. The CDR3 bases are TGTGCCAGCAGCGACCGACAGGGCGTTGATGAGCAGTTCTTC. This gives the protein CASSDRQGVDEQFF. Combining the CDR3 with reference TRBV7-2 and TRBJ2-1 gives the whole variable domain GAGVSQSPSNKVTEKGKDVELRCDPISGHTALYWYRQSLGQGLEFLIYFQGNSAPDKSGLPSDRFSAERTGGSVSTLTIQRTQQEDSAVYLCASSDRQGVDEQFFGPGTRLTVL.

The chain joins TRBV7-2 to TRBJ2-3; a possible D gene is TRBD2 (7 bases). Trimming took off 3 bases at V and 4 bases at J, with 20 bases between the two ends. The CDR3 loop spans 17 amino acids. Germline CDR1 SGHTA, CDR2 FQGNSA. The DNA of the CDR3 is TGTGCCAGCAGCTTGGGCCGTACGGGGGGCTCGGCAGATACGCAGTATTTT. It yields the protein CASSLGRTGGSADTQYF.

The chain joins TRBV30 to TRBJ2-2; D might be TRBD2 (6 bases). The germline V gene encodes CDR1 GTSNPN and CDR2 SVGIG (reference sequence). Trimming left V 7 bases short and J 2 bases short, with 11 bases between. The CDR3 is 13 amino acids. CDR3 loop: CASGGANTGELFF. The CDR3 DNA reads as TGTGCCTCCGGGGGAGCAAACACCGGGGAGCTGTTTTTT.

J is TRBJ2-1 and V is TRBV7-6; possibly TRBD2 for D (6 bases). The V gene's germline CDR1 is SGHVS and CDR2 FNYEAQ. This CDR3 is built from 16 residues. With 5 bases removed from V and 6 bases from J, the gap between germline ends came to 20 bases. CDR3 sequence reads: CASSPGLAVMGNEQFF. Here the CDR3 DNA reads TGTGCCAGCAGCCCCGGATTAGCGGTGATGGGCAATGAGCAGTTCTTC.

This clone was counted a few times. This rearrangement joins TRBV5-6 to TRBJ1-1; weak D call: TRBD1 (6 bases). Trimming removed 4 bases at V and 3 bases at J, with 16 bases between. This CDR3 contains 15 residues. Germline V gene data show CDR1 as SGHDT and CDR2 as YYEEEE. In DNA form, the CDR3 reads TGTGCCAGCAGCCCTAGATGGGACACCGACACTGAAGCTTTCTTT. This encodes CASSPRWDTDTEAFF.

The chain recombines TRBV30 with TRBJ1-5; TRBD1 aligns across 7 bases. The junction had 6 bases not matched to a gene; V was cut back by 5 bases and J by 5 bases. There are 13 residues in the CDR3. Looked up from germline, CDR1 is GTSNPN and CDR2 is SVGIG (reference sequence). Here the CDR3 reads CAWDRQGDQPQHF. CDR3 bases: TGTGCCTGGGACCGTCAGGGGGATCAGCCCCAGCATTTT.

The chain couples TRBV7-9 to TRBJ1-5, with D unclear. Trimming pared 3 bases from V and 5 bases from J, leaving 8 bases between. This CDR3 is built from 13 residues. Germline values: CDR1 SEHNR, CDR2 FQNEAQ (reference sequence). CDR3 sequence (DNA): TGTGCCAGCAGCTTTGGAGCCGATCAGCCCCAGCATTTT. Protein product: CASSFGADQPQHF.